Shown below are 18 T cell receptor beta chains from a single sample sequenced in a study of blood T cell repertoires in COVID-19. Produced via immunoSEQ multiplex PCR; TCRdb's table is partial and in-frame only. The data contain around 250,000 clones, roughly 88% of them singletons. What was sequenced was peripheral blood. The origin of the receptors is a human donor in a cohort sampled during active COVID-19.

This rearrangement joins TRBV11-2 to TRBJ2-5; a weak D match, TRBD2 (6 bases). Trimming stripped 4 bases from V and 5 bases from J, with 17 bases between. The CDR3 has 15 amino acids. Germline V CDR1 and CDR2: SGHAT, FQNNGV. For the CDR3, the DNA is TGTGCCAGCAGCTCGGAGGGGTCTTCGCGGGAGACCCAGTACTTC. Translating gives CASSSEGSSRETQYF.

V and J are TRBV6-5 and TRBJ1-2; 8 nucleotides agree with TRBD1. The CDR3 consists of 13 residues. Germline trimming cut 6 bases from V and 6 bases from J; bases unmatched to any gene: 6. Looked up from germline, CDR1 is MNHEY and CDR2 is SVGAGI. The CDR3 region is CASRPPGGHGYTF. The CDR3 DNA sequence: TGTGCCAGCAGGCCGCCAGGGGGCCATGGCTACACCTTC.

The CDR3 nucleotides read TGCAGTGCTAGTGGTGGGACAGGGTACACAGATACGCAGTATTTT. Its protein product is CSASGGTGYTDTQYF. The chain carries TRBV20-1 and TRBJ2-3; 9 bases line up with TRBD1. V dropped 3 bases and J dropped 2; count of bases not matched to a gene: 6. From germline, CDR1 is DFQATT and CDR2 SNEGSKA (reference sequence). This CDR3 has 15 amino acids.

This chain connects TRBV28 to TRBJ2-7, with TRBD2 matching 13 bases. The trim removed 5 bases at V and 0 bases at J, leaving 7 bases unmatched. CDR1 MDHEN and CDR2 SYDVKM come from the germline V gene. CDR3 length: 17 amino acids. The CDR3 sequence: CASSLTSGRASSYEQYF. The CDR3 DNA sequence: TGTGCCAGCAGTCTTACTAGCGGGAGGGCCAGCTCCTACGAGCAGTACTTC.

The rearrangement joins TRBV2 to TRBJ2-2; 7 bases fit TRBD1. Germline-derived CDR1 and CDR2 are SNHLY and FYNNEI. The CDR3 has 16 amino acids. Trimming took 3 bases from V and 3 from J; bases not matched to a gene: 7. CDR3 loop: CASSDGQGVDTGELFF. In nucleotides, the CDR3 is TGTGCCAGCAGTGATGGGCAGGGGGTTGACACCGGGGAGCTGTTTTTT.

This clone occurred once. The chain recombines TRBV29-1 with TRBJ2-7; D is unresolved. The germline V gene has CDR1 SQVTM and CDR2 ANQGSEA. The CDR3 spans 13 residues. The V end lost 4 bases, the J end lost 6 bases, and 16 bases lay between the germline ends. The CDR3 is CSVGMQSSGEQYF. The CDR3, as DNA: TGCAGCGTTGGGATGCAGTCTTCGGGCGAGCAGTACTTC.

The chain uses TRBV27 and TRBJ2-7; the match to TRBD2 covers 10 bases. Germline loops: CDR1 MNHEY, CDR2 SMNVEV (reference sequence). The V gene end was trimmed by 5 bases and the J gene end by 0 bases; junction bases not matched to a gene: 4. The length of the CDR3 is 15 residues. CDR3 bases: TGTGCCAGCAGTAGTGGACTAGCGGTCTCCTACGAGCAGTACTTC. Translation gives CASSSGLAVSYEQYF.

The chain recombines TRBV28 with TRBJ2-7; 8 bases are shared with TRBD1. CDR1 and CDR2 (germline): MDHEN, SYDVKM. There are 14 residues in the CDR3. J gave up 7 bases and V 6 bases, and 11 bases lay outside the gene matches. The CDR3 coding sequence is TGTGCCAGCAGATGGGGGCAGGGGGCGTGGGAGCAGTACTTC. Residues: CASRWGQGAWEQYF.

The chain employs TRBV29-1 and TRBJ1-1, with 9 bases lining up with TRBD1. Germline V lookup: CDR1 SQVTM, CDR2 ANQGSEA. This CDR3 region has 12 residues. The CDR3 DNA reads as TGCAGTGCTTGGGACAGGGCCACTGAAGCTTTCTTT. It is translated as CSAWDRATEAFF.

The chain employs TRBV6-5 and TRBJ2-7, with D possibly matching TRBD1 (5 bases). V lost 11 bases, J lost 2 bases, and 10 bases lay in between. The CDR3 is 11 residues long. Germline CDR1 reads MNHEY; CDR2 reads SVGAGI. The CDR3 is CAVGVPYEQYF. The CDR3 bases are TGTGCCGTAGGGGTTCCCTACGAGCAGTACTTC.

V is TRBV28 and J is TRBJ1-2; 8 bases fit TRBD1. Germline lookup yields CDR1 MDHEN and CDR2 SYDVKM. Germline trimming cut 6 bases from V and 4 bases from J; bases unmatched to any gene: 7. The CDR3 is made up of 14 amino acids. CDR3 sequence (DNA): TGTGCCAGCAGACGGACAGGGACGGGCTATGGCTACACCTTC. Translated: CASRRTGTGYGYTF.

The chain employs TRBV7-8 and TRBJ2-7, with D possibly matching TRBD1 (6 bases). Trimming left V 1 base short and J 4 bases short, with 14 bases between. The CDR3 has 15 amino acids. The germline gives CDR1 SGHVS, CDR2 FQNEAQ. CDR3 coding DNA: TGTGCCAGCAGCTTAGATGGCAGGGGCGTGTACGAGCAGTACTTC. It encodes CASSLDGRGVYEQYF.

V usage is TRBV25-1 and J usage is TRBJ2-7; a possible D gene is TRBD1 (5 bases). The CDR3 is 15 residues long. V was cut by 5 bases and J by 5 bases, with 19 bases left in between. Germline values: CDR1 MGHDK, CDR2 SYGVNS. Here the CDR3 reads CASSQGMGPYDEQYF. In DNA, the CDR3 is TGTGCCAGCAGTCAAGGGATGGGGCCTTACGACGAGCAGTACTTC.

The chain couples TRBV7-2 to TRBJ2-7; D possibly corresponds to TRBD2 (5 bases). In germline, CDR1 is SGHTA, CDR2 FQGNSA. This CDR3 spans 15 amino acids. V was trimmed by 5 bases and J by 0 bases, leaving 14 bases between them. The CDR3 here is CASSIERSRSYEQYF. The CDR3 coding sequence is TGTGCCAGCAGCATAGAGCGGTCCCGCTCCTACGAGCAGTACTTC.

This clone was detected a few times. The chain links TRBV3-1 (or the pseudogene TRBV3-2) to TRBJ2-1, with 14 bases lining up with TRBD2. Germline assignment: CDR1 LGHDT and CDR2 YNNKEL (reference sequence). The junction had 7 bases not matched to a gene; V was cut back by 4 bases and J by 5 bases. The CDR3 spans 17 residues. This CDR3 reads CASSLLPGLAGDNEQFF. In nucleotides, the CDR3 is TGTGCCAGCAGCCTCCTCCCGGGACTAGCGGGAGACAATGAGCAGTTCTTC.

The chain links TRBV19 to TRBJ2-6; 7 bases line up with TRBD2. V was clipped by 0 bases and J by 1 base; unmatched bases: 0. CDR3 size: 16 residues. CDR1 and CDR2 (germline): LNHDA, SQIVND (reference sequence). CDR3 DNA: TGTGCCAGTAGTATAGACGGGGGGTCTGGGGCCAACGTCCTGACTTTC. Its protein product is CASSIDGGSGANVLTF.

This clone was counted a few times. The chain links TRBV5-4 to TRBJ2-7; 7 nucleotides match TRBD2. Germline V gene sequence: CDR1 SGHNT, CDR2 YYREEE (reference sequence). J gave up 7 bases and V 4 bases, and 5 bases lay outside the gene matches. This CDR3 is 12 amino acids long. Written as DNA, the CDR3 is TGTGCCAGCAGCGTGGGAGGGTGGGAGCAGTACTTC. It is translated as CASSVGGWEQYF.

This rearrangement joins TRBV11-2 to TRBJ2-5, with 7 bases aligning to TRBD2. Germline V gene lookup returns CDR1 SGHAT and CDR2 FQNNGV. V trimming: 1 base; J trimming: 6 bases; junction bases outside the gene matches: 2. The CDR3 spans 13 residues. CDR3: CASSLAGGKTQYF. In nucleotides, the CDR3 is TGTGCCAGCAGCTTAGCGGGGGGAAAGACCCAGTACTTC.